One and the same sample provided the 22 T cell receptor beta chains below, sequenced in a study of blood T cells in healthy people across ages. Together with a sample-barcoded 5' primer, a J-beta primer mix was included in a second PCR lasting about 7 to 12 cycles. TCRdb analysed the 5' RACE reads with MiXCR anew, one entry per CDR3 protein. Here the sample spans some 1.5 million distinct CDR3 sequences, 28% being singletons. The sequenced material came from blood. The receptors here all came from a woman under 40 in good health.

In this sample, this clonotype turned up many times. V is TRBV4-3 and J is TRBJ2-7; D ambiguous. CDR3 length equals 15 residues. Germline-derived CDR1 and CDR2 are LGHNA and YSLEER. Trimming shortened V by 0 bases and J by 2 bases, and 11 bases separated the two germline ends. CDR3 sequence: CASSQDLRSTYEQYF. For the CDR3, the DNA is TGCGCCAGCAGCCAAGATCTAAGGAGCACCTACGAGCAGTACTTC.

This clonotype came up a few times. This sequence joins TRBV18 and TRBJ2-1, with TRBD1 identical over 8 bases. The ends lost 2 bases at V and 4 bases at J; junction bases unmatched: 7. CDR1 KGHSH and CDR2 LQKENI come from the germline V gene. The CDR3 is 16 amino acids. This CDR3 is CASSPIRGQEYNEQFF. The CDR3 DNA follows: TGTGCCAGCTCACCAATCAGGGGACAGGAGTACAATGAGCAGTTCTTC.

The V gene is TRBV11-2, the J gene TRBJ1-2; TRBD1 agrees at 7 bases. The CDR3 totals 16 residues. Germline loops: CDR1 SGHAT, CDR2 FQNNGV. V lost 2 bases, J lost 1 base, and 7 bases stayed unmatched. The chain's CDR3 is CASSLRRDRVNYGYTF. CDR3 sequence (DNA): TGTGCCAGCAGCTTACGGAGGGACAGAGTTAACTATGGCTACACCTTC.

The V gene is TRBV2, the J gene TRBJ1-1; D not resolved. From germline, CDR1 is SNHLY and CDR2 FYNNEI. The ends were cut back, 5 bases at V and 5 bases at J, with 9 bases in the middle. CDR3 length equals 12 residues. CDR3 DNA sequence: TGTGCCAGCAGTCCGGCTAAGACTGAAGCTTTCTTT. Translating it yields CASSPAKTEAFF.

This chain connects TRBV30 to TRBJ2-5; unclear D gene. The better agreement between TRBJ2-7 and the DNA end casts doubt on the J call. Germline V gene lookup returns CDR1 GTSNPN and CDR2 SVGIG (reference sequence). The CDR3 covers 15 residues. The DNA of the CDR3 is TGTGCCTGGAGTGTAGAATGGAGTCGTCCCTACGAGCAGTACTTC. Amino acids: CAWSVEWSRPYEQYF.

V is TRBV9 and J is TRBJ2-7, with D unresolved. V lost 3 bases and J 2 bases, leaving 12 bases between the germline ends. Germline CDR1 SGDLS, CDR2 YYNGEE. The CDR3 runs to 14 residues. The CDR3 sequence: CASSGDVVPYEQYF. The DNA of the CDR3 is TGTGCCAGCAGCGGGGATGTGGTTCCCTACGAGCAGTACTTC.

V usage is TRBV29-1 and J usage is TRBJ2-3; weak D call: TRBD1 (6 bases). The CDR3 is made up of 14 amino acids. V was cut by 8 bases and J by 2 bases, with 17 bases left in between. The germline CDR1 and CDR2 sequences are SQVTM and ANQGSEA. The CDR3 is CSISAGEVTDTQYF. The CDR3 nucleotides read TGCAGCATAAGCGCAGGGGAAGTCACAGATACGCAGTATTTT.

V gene TRBV20-1 combines with J gene TRBJ1-2; no reliable D call. V lost 1 base and J 1 base, leaving 7 bases between the germline ends. CDR1 is DFQATT, CDR2 SNEGSKA, per germline (reference sequence). This CDR3 spans 13 amino acids. DNA of the CDR3: TGCAGTGCTAGAGCAGATGTTAACTATGGCTACACCTTC. As protein: CSARADVNYGYTF.

This clonotype occurred a few times. A much larger clonotype is one base distant, so this may be a read error. The J gene is TRBJ2-5, the V gene TRBV20-1, with D unresolved. The CDR3 loop spans 10 amino acids. CDR1 is DFQATT and CDR2 is SNEGSKA in the germline V gene (reference sequence). The CDR3 here is CSASKEIQYF. The CDR3 coding sequence is TGCAGTGCTTCTAAGGAGATCCAGTACTTC.

This chain joins TRBV5-1 and TRBJ2-3; tentative D call: TRBD2 (6 bases). Germline V CDR1 and CDR2: SGHRS, YFSETQ. This CDR3 has 17 residues. Trimming stripped 5 bases from V and 4 bases from J, with 23 bases between. The DNA for the CDR3 is TGCGCCAGCAGAGGTGGTAGTGGCGGGACGGGCGCAGATACGCAGTATTTT. Protein product: CASRGGSGGTGADTQYF. Variable domain in full (rest from reference TRBV5-1 and TRBJ2-3): KAGVTQTPRYLIKTRGQQVTLSCSPISGHRSVSWYQQTPGQGLQFLFEYFSETQRNKGNFPGRFSGRQFSNSRSEMNVSTLELGDSALYLCASRGGSGGTGADTQYFGPGTRLTVL.

CDR3 bases: TGCAGTGCTACGGGACCGGGATACAATGAGCAGTTCTTC. It specifies CSATGPGYNEQFF. V is TRBV20-1 and J is TRBJ2-1, with D perhaps matching TRBD1 or TRBD2 (5 bases each). V lost 4 bases to trimming and J lost 4 bases, with 11 bases between them. The CDR3 covers 13 residues. CDR1 is DFQATT, CDR2 SNEGSKA, per germline (reference sequence).

Notes on this clonotype: A much larger clone is a single base away; this may be a read error. This sequence joins TRBV20-1 and TRBJ1-2; D unclear. The CDR3 length is 12 residues. Germline V CDR1 and CDR2: DFQATT, SNEGSKA (reference sequence). Here the CDR3 reads CSASVGHYGHTF. The CDR3, as DNA: TGCAGTGCTAGTGTCGGGCACTATGGCCACACCTTC.

This chain links TRBV28 with TRBJ2-4; 11 bases are shared with TRBD1. This CDR3 comprises 17 residues. J gave up 7 bases and V 3 bases, and 11 bases lay outside the gene matches. Germline CDR1 and CDR2: MDHEN and SYDVKM. CDR3 sequence reads: CASSFLGTGGERNIQYF. The DNA for the CDR3 is TGTGCCAGCAGTTTCCTCGGGACAGGGGGTGAAAGGAACATTCAGTACTTC.

The V gene is TRBV4-3, the J gene TRBJ2-1; 9 positions match TRBD1. CDR3 size: 15 residues. Trimming removed 1 base from V and 7 bases from J; junction bases left unmatched: 5. Germline-derived CDR1 and CDR2 are LGHNA and YSLEER. CDR3 in amino acids: CASSQGTGDENEQFF. In DNA form, the CDR3 reads TGCGCCAGCAGCCAAGGGACAGGGGATGAGAATGAGCAGTTCTTC.

The chain combines TRBV30 with TRBJ2-3; 9 bases match TRBD1. V lost 2 bases and J lost 8; bases outside the gene matches: 11. The CDR3 runs 15 residues. Germline V lookup: CDR1 GTSNPN, CDR2 SVGIG (reference sequence). CDR3 region: CAWSFSGTGRSTQYF. As DNA, the CDR3 is TGTGCCTGGAGTTTCTCCGGGACAGGGAGGTCTACGCAGTATTTT.

This clonotype was counted many times. The chain employs TRBV10-3 and TRBJ1-2; no definite D call. V was trimmed by 0 bases and J by 6 bases, leaving 8 bases between them. Germline V gene data show CDR1 as ENHRY and CDR2 as SYGVKD. The CDR3 length is 13 residues. CDR3 sequence reads: CAISESTRNGYTF. The CDR3 DNA sequence: TGTGCCATCAGTGAGTCGACGAGGAATGGCTACACCTTC.

This clonotype was recorded many times. This chain uses TRBV20-1 with TRBJ2-7; TRBD2 might be the D (6 bases). The CDR3 sequence is 14 residues long. Germline V CDR1 and CDR2: DFQATT, SNEGSKA (reference sequence). V lost 6 bases to trimming and J lost 3 bases, with 18 bases between them. The CDR3, as DNA: TGCAGTGCCGAGGGCACCGGGACTCTCTACGAGCAGTACTTC. It encodes CSAEGTGTLYEQYF.

The chain links TRBV5-5 to TRBJ2-1; TRBD2 agrees at 13 bases. Germline CDR1 reads SGHKS; CDR2 reads YYEKEE (reference sequence). The CDR3 has 15 amino acids. With 5 bases clipped from V and 5 bases from J, the junction kept 4 bases outside the gene matches. The CDR3 DNA follows: TGTGCCAGCAGGCCTACTAGCGGGAGGGACAATGAGCAGTTCTTC. This translates into CASRPTSGRDNEQFF.

This clonotype occurred a few times. The rearrangement links TRBV9 to TRBJ1-1, with TRBD1 matching over 8 bases. This CDR3 comprises 14 residues. V lost 6 bases, J lost 1 base, and 5 bases stayed unmatched. The germline V gene encodes CDR1 SGDLS and CDR2 YYNGEE. This CDR3 is CASNTGTGNTEAFF. CDR3 DNA sequence: TGTGCCAGCAACACCGGGACAGGGAACACTGAAGCTTTCTTT.

The rearrangement uses TRBV6-6 and TRBJ1-1; D is ambiguous. This CDR3 comprises 12 residues. V was cut by 4 bases and J by 1 base, with 4 bases left in between. Germline V lookup: CDR1 MNHNY, CDR2 SVGAGI (reference sequence). The CDR3 DNA follows: TGTGCCAGCAGTTCCCAGAACACTGAAGCTTTCTTT. Translated: CASSSQNTEAFF.

This clonotype appeared once. The chain couples TRBV4-2 to TRBJ1-5; TRBD1 is a possible D gene (6 bases). In germline, CDR1 is LGHNA, CDR2 YNFKEQ. V dropped 1 base and J dropped 1 base, with 11 bases sitting between them. This CDR3 contains 16 residues. The DNA of the CDR3 is TGTGCCAGCAGCCAAGTTGAGACAGGAAGCAATCAGCCCCAGCATTTT. This encodes CASSQVETGSNQPQHF.

The chain has TRBV5-1 and TRBJ2-2; 10 positions match TRBD2. From germline, CDR1 is SGHRS and CDR2 YFSETQ. This CDR3 spans 16 amino acids. Trimming cost V 4 bases and J 3 bases; bases outside gene matches: 6. The CDR3 DNA reads as TGCGCCAGCAGCGCGACGCTAGCGGGAGACACCGGGGAGCTGTTTTTT. This encodes CASSATLAGDTGELFF.